This T cell receptor beta chain was sequenced for a study of a mutant IDH1 vaccine in newly diagnosed glioma. Produced via immunoSEQ multiplex PCR; TCRdb's table is partial and in-frame only. The table includes approximately 70,000 clones, just over 85% detected once. There are 16 residues in the CDR3. Germline V gene data show CDR1 as SEHNR and CDR2 as FQNEAQ (reference sequence). V gave up 1 base and J gave up 4 bases; unmatched junction bases: 6. Time point indicated: baseline, week 1 (first vaccination visit). Treatment given: pre-vaccination baseline after standard-of-care therapy. This chain connects TRBV7-9 to TRBJ2-2; 7 bases line up with TRBD1. The sample here was PBMCs, taken from a glioma patient treated with radiotherapy, temozolomide or both. The TCR sequence derives from a man aged 30 to 39 with glioma. The CDR3 DNA sequence: TGTGCCAGCAGCTTAGGGGTGACAGGGACCACCGGGGAGCTGTTTTTT. Its protein is CASSLGVTGTTGELFF.